Listed below are T cell receptor beta chains from one sample, sequenced in a study of T cell repertoires in cytomegalovirus infection. Antigen specificity for these receptors is unknown. One entry per CDR3 protein results from TCRdb running MiXCR on the reads. Of about a million distinct CDR3 sequences in the sample, 25% to 40% were seen once. The material was cultured CD8+ T cells from PBMCs, obtained from culture after CMV antigen stimulation. These receptor sequences come from a human donor in good health (CMV status not recorded). Some clones in this sample may be carry-over from other donors' samples. The CDR3 runs from the conserved cysteine through the conserved F or W. The D gene is left open where the match is weak. Not every row has a clone size; where given, it reads once, few, many or a size class.

clone_size: NA; v_call: TRBV5-4; d_call: TRBD2; j_call: TRBJ2-2; cdr3_nt: TGTGCCAGCAGCCTATACGGGGGGACCCCCGGGGAGCTGTTTTTT; cdr3_aa: CASSLYGGTPGELFF
clone_size: NA; v_call: TRBV2; d_call: NA; j_call: TRBJ1-2; cdr3_nt: TGTGCCAGCAATTCGATCCATGGCTACACCTTC; cdr3_aa: CASNSIHGYTF
clone_size: NA; v_call: TRBV27; d_call: TRBD1; j_call: TRBJ1-4; cdr3_nt: TGTGCCAGCAGTCCGGCCGGGACAGGGGTCGGAGCGGTTTATGAAAAACTGTTTTTT; cdr3_aa: CASSPAGTGVGAVYEKLFF
clone_size: few; v_call: TRBV15; d_call: TRBD2; j_call: TRBJ2-1; cdr3_nt: TGTGCCACCAGCAGATCTGGACTAGCGGGGAATGAGCAGTTCTTC; cdr3_aa: CATSRSGLAGNEQFF
clone_size: NA; v_call: TRBV2; d_call: NA; j_call: TRBJ1-1; cdr3_nt: TGTGCCAGCAGTGAACAAAGTAACCTGAACACTGAAGCTTTCTTT; cdr3_aa: CASSEQSNLNTEAFF
clone_size: few; v_call: TRBV7-2; d_call: TRBD2; j_call: TRBJ2-2; cdr3_nt: TGTGCCAGCAGCGCGCCACCTAGCGGGGTAACCGGGGAGCTGTTTTTT; cdr3_aa: CASSAPPSGVTGELFF
clone_size: NA; v_call: TRBV6-5; d_call: NA; j_call: TRBJ2-7; cdr3_nt: TGTGCCAGCATGGGCCCATTGCCCGAGCAGTACTTC; cdr3_aa: CASMGPLPEQYF
clone_size: many; v_call: TRBV7-9; d_call: NA; j_call: TRBJ2-7; cdr3_nt: TGTGCCAGCAGCTTCAGGGGCAAAAACCCCTACGAGCAGTACTTC; cdr3_aa: CASSFRGKNPYEQYF
clone_size: NA; v_call: TRBV7-2; d_call: TRBD2; j_call: TRBJ2-7; cdr3_nt: TGTGCCAGCAGCTTAAGCAGCGGGGGGGCCTACGAGCAGTACTTC; cdr3_aa: CASSLSSGGAYEQYF
clone_size: NA; v_call: TRBV29-1; d_call: TRBD2; j_call: TRBJ2-3; cdr3_nt: TGCAGCGTTGACGTGGGGATGAGGCCAGCGGGGCTTGGGGATACGCAGTATTTT; cdr3_aa: CSVDVGMRPAGLGDTQYF
clone_size: NA; v_call: TRBV9; d_call: TRBD2; j_call: TRBJ2-1; cdr3_nt: TGTGCCAGCAGTTTAGCGGCGGGGGGTGTCAATGAGCAGTTCTTC; cdr3_aa: CASSLAAGGVNEQFF
clone_size: many; v_call: TRBV27; d_call: TRBD1; j_call: TRBJ1-2; cdr3_nt: TGTGCCAGCAGCTTTGCGGGACAGATGGAGTATGGCTACACCTTC; cdr3_aa: CASSFAGQMEYGYTF
clone_size: NA; v_call: TRBV12-3/TRBV12-4; d_call: NA; j_call: TRBJ2-1; cdr3_nt: TGTGCCAGCAGTTTGGGTTTCGGGGGACAATACAATGAGCAGTTCTTC; cdr3_aa: CASSLGFGGQYNEQFF
clone_size: NA; v_call: TRBV11-1; d_call: NA; j_call: TRBJ1-2; cdr3_nt: TGTGCCAGCAGCCTCGGACAGTCCCATGGCTACACCTTC; cdr3_aa: CASSLGQSHGYTF
clone_size: NA; v_call: TRBV5-4; d_call: NA; j_call: TRBJ2-5; cdr3_nt: TGTGCCAGCAGCTTGGTGGCTAGTAAGGAGGAGACCCAGTACTTC; cdr3_aa: CASSLVASKEETQYF
clone_size: once; v_call: TRBV29-1; d_call: NA; j_call: TRBJ1-5; cdr3_nt: TGCAGCGTATCACCCGAGGGGGGCAATCAGCCCCAGCATTTT; cdr3_aa: CSVSPEGGNQPQHF
clone_size: NA; v_call: TRBV10-3; d_call: NA; j_call: TRBJ2-2; cdr3_nt: TGTGCCATCATTATCTCACCGGTCACCGGGGAGCTGTTTTTT; cdr3_aa: CAIIISPVTGELFF
clone_size: many; v_call: TRBV12-3/TRBV12-4; d_call: NA; j_call: TRBJ1-2; cdr3_nt: TGTGCCAGCAGTCCGGGACATCCAGGGAACTATGGCTACACCTTC; cdr3_aa: CASSPGHPGNYGYTF
clone_size: many; v_call: TRBV7-6; d_call: NA; j_call: TRBJ1-1; cdr3_nt: TGTGCCAGCAGCCTTTTATACACTGAAGCTTTCTTT; cdr3_aa: CASSLLYTEAFF
clone_size: NA; v_call: TRBV29-1; d_call: NA; j_call: TRBJ2-5; cdr3_nt: TGCAGCGTCGGTACCGGGGGGCGCCGGGGAGAGACCCAGTACTTC; cdr3_aa: CSVGTGGRRGETQYF
clone_size: NA; v_call: TRBV23-1; d_call: TRBD2; j_call: TRBJ2-1; cdr3_nt: TGCGCCAGTGGGGGGGGTCGCTACAATGAGCAGTTCTTC; cdr3_aa: CASGGGRYNEQFF
clone_size: few; v_call: TRBV6-1; d_call: TRBD1; j_call: TRBJ1-1; cdr3_nt: TGTGCCAGCATGTTAGGGGGCGACGGCCCTGAAGCTTTCTTT; cdr3_aa: CASMLGGDGPEAFF
clone_size: few; v_call: TRBV7-8; d_call: NA; j_call: TRBJ2-2; cdr3_nt: TGTGCCAGCAGCTCGGCTCTGGGAACGTTCACCGGGGAGCTGTTTTTT; cdr3_aa: CASSSALGTFTGELFF
clone_size: few; v_call: TRBV9; d_call: NA; j_call: TRBJ2-2; cdr3_nt: TGTGCCAGCAGCGTAGGGATGGGGAACGCCGGGGAGCTGTTTTTT; cdr3_aa: CASSVGMGNAGELFF
clone_size: NA; v_call: TRBV7-4; d_call: NA; j_call: TRBJ1-1; cdr3_nt: TGTGCCAGCAGCTTAGTTGGGAGAGGAATGGACACTGAAGCTTTCTTT; cdr3_aa: CASSLVGRGMDTEAFF
clone_size: NA; v_call: TRBV11-2; d_call: TRBD1; j_call: TRBJ2-3; cdr3_nt: TGTGCCAGCAGCTTCGTGGGACAGGGCACAGATACGCAGTATTTT; cdr3_aa: CASSFVGQGTDTQYF
clone_size: few; v_call: TRBV6-5; d_call: NA; j_call: TRBJ2-1; cdr3_nt: TGTGCCAGCAGTTACTCGCTGTCGGGAGAGCAGTTCTTC; cdr3_aa: CASSYSLSGEQFF
clone_size: many; v_call: TRBV7-2; d_call: NA; j_call: TRBJ1-5; cdr3_nt: TGTGCCAGCAGCTTAGCGTTCCTACAAGAGGGGAATCAGCCCCAGCATTTT; cdr3_aa: CASSLAFLQEGNQPQHF
clone_size: many; v_call: TRBV7-6; d_call: NA; j_call: TRBJ1-2; cdr3_nt: TGTGCCAGCAGCCCGGACAGTCTCAACTATGGCTACACCTTC; cdr3_aa: CASSPDSLNYGYTF
clone_size: few; v_call: TRBV4-2; d_call: NA; j_call: TRBJ2-3; cdr3_nt: TGTGCCAGCAGCCAAAGCGACAGTCCAGATACGCAGTATTTT; cdr3_aa: CASSQSDSPDTQYF
clone_size: few; v_call: TRBV7-2; d_call: NA; j_call: TRBJ1-5; cdr3_nt: TGTGCCAGCAGCTTGCCACCCGGGGGTCAGCCCCAGCATTTT; cdr3_aa: CASSLPPGGQPQHF
clone_size: NA; v_call: TRBV7-9; d_call: TRBD2; j_call: TRBJ2-1; cdr3_nt: TGTGCCAGCACAGCCATGCGGGGGGGAACTGAGCAGTTCTTC; cdr3_aa: CASTAMRGGTEQFF
clone_size: few; v_call: TRBV6-6; d_call: NA; j_call: TRBJ1-1; cdr3_nt: TGTGCCAGCACCCTCAGGGGTCACACTGAAGCTTTCTTT; cdr3_aa: CASTLRGHTEAFF
clone_size: once; v_call: TRBV13; d_call: NA; j_call: TRBJ2-1; cdr3_nt: TGTGCCAGCAGCCCCTTAATGGAGCGTGAGCAGTTCTTC; cdr3_aa: CASSPLMEREQFF
clone_size: NA; v_call: TRBV5-6; d_call: NA; j_call: TRBJ2-5; cdr3_nt: TGTGCCAGCAGCTCCGGGACCCCTCTGACCCAGTACTTC; cdr3_aa: CASSSGTPLTQYF
clone_size: NA; v_call: TRBV7-6; d_call: NA; j_call: TRBJ1-4; cdr3_nt: TGTGCCAGCAGATCGGGAGAGACAACTAATGAAAAACTGTTTTTT; cdr3_aa: CASRSGETTNEKLFF
clone_size: many; v_call: TRBV6-6; d_call: NA; j_call: TRBJ2-1; cdr3_nt: TGTGCCAGCATCGGCAGGGGCGACAATGAGCAGTTCTTC; cdr3_aa: CASIGRGDNEQFF
clone_size: many; v_call: TRBV7-8; d_call: NA; j_call: TRBJ2-4; cdr3_nt: TGTGCCAGCAGCTTAGGGTTTGCCGGGACGAAGAACATTCAGTACTTC; cdr3_aa: CASSLGFAGTKNIQYF
clone_size: NA; v_call: TRBV7-6; d_call: TRBD1; j_call: TRBJ1-1; cdr3_nt: TGTGCCAGCAGCTACACCTGGACAGGACCGAACACTGAAGCTTTCTTT; cdr3_aa: CASSYTWTGPNTEAFF
clone_size: few; v_call: TRBV19; d_call: NA; j_call: TRBJ1-1; cdr3_nt: TGTGCCAGTACCAAAGACAGGAACACTGAAGCTTTCTTT; cdr3_aa: CASTKDRNTEAFF
clone_size: few; v_call: TRBV14; d_call: NA; j_call: TRBJ1-3; cdr3_nt: TGTGCCAGCAGCCAAGTTGGGGCACCAAACTTCTCTGGAAACACCATATATTTT; cdr3_aa: CASSQVGAPNFSGNTIYF
clone_size: few; v_call: TRBV12-3/TRBV12-4; d_call: NA; j_call: TRBJ2-3; cdr3_nt: TGTGCCAGCAGTTTGAGTCAGAGGGGCACAGATACGCAGTATTTT; cdr3_aa: CASSLSQRGTDTQYF
clone_size: few; v_call: TRBV12-3/TRBV12-4; d_call: NA; j_call: TRBJ2-1; cdr3_nt: TGTGCCAGCAGTTTATTGAGACAGAGCTACAATGAGCAGTTCTTC; cdr3_aa: CASSLLRQSYNEQFF
clone_size: few; v_call: TRBV2; d_call: NA; j_call: TRBJ2-3; cdr3_nt: TGTGCCAGCGTCGGACGGACAGATACGCAGTATTTT; cdr3_aa: CASVGRTDTQYF
clone_size: many; v_call: TRBV7-6; d_call: NA; j_call: TRBJ2-3; cdr3_nt: TGTGCCAGCAGCTCTGGGACCACCAGCTCAGATACGCAGTATTTT; cdr3_aa: CASSSGTTSSDTQYF
clone_size: many; v_call: TRBV12-3/TRBV12-4; d_call: TRBD2; j_call: TRBJ2-1; cdr3_nt: TGTGCCAGCAGTTTAGTCTCTAGCGGGGGGGCCTACAATGAGCAGTTCTTC; cdr3_aa: CASSLVSSGGAYNEQFF
clone_size: NA; v_call: TRBV7-2; d_call: NA; j_call: TRBJ1-2; cdr3_nt: TGTGCCAGCAGCTTTTCCCCCCCAGGGAACTATGGCTACACCTTC; cdr3_aa: CASSFSPPGNYGYTF
clone_size: few; v_call: TRBV6-5; d_call: NA; j_call: TRBJ1-2; cdr3_nt: TGTGCCAGCAGTAGGGACACCTATGGCTACACCTTC; cdr3_aa: CASSRDTYGYTF
clone_size: NA; v_call: TRBV7-9; d_call: TRBD2; j_call: TRBJ2-3; cdr3_nt: TGTGCCAACAGCTTAGGCAGAGCGGGGGACACAGATACGCAGTATTTT; cdr3_aa: CANSLGRAGDTDTQYF
clone_size: few; v_call: TRBV28; d_call: NA; j_call: TRBJ2-2; cdr3_nt: TGTGCCAGCAGTTTGGCTAGCGAAAGGACCGGGGAGCTGTTTTTT; cdr3_aa: CASSLASERTGELFF
clone_size: NA; v_call: TRBV14; d_call: TRBD1; j_call: TRBJ2-2; cdr3_nt: TGTGCCAGCAGCCTGGACAGGGATGACGCCGGGGAGCTGTTTTTT; cdr3_aa: CASSLDRDDAGELFF
clone_size: once; v_call: TRBV20-1; d_call: TRBD1; j_call: TRBJ1-1; cdr3_nt: TGCAGTGCTTTCCCCCAGACAGGGGGGACTGAAGCTTTCTTT; cdr3_aa: CSAFPQTGGTEAFF
clone_size: NA; v_call: TRBV6-6; d_call: TRBD2; j_call: TRBJ2-2; cdr3_nt: TGTGCCAGCACTTTGAAAGCAGCGGGGGGCCCCGGGGAGCTGTTTTTT; cdr3_aa: CASTLKAAGGPGELFF
clone_size: few; v_call: TRBV6-5; d_call: NA; j_call: TRBJ1-2; cdr3_nt: TGTGCCAGCAGTTACGGGGCAGGGAACGGCTACACCTTC; cdr3_aa: CASSYGAGNGYTF